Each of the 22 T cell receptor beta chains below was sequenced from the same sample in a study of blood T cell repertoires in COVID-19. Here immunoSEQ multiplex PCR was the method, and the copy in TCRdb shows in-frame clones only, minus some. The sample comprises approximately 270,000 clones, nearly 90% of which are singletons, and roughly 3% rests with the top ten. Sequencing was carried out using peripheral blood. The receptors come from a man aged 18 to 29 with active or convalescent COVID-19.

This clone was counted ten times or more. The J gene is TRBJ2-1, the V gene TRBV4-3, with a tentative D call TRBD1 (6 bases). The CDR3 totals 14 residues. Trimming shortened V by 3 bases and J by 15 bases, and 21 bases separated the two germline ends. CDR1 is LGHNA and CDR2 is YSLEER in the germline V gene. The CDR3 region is CASSQWTGITGRFF. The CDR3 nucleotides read TGCGCCAGCAGCCAGTGGACTGGTATAACAGGGCGGTTCTTC.

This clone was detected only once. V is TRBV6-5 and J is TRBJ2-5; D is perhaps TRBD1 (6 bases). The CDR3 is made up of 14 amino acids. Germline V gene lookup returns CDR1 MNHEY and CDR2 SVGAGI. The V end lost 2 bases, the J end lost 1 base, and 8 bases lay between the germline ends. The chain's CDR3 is CASSYGTLQETQYF. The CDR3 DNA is TGTGCCAGCAGTTACGGGACACTCCAAGAGACCCAGTACTTC.

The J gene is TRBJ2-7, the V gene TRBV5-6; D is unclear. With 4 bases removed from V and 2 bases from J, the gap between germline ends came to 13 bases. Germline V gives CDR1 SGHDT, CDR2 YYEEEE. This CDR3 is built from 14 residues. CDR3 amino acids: CASSGIRPPYEQYF. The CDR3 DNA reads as TGTGCCAGCAGCGGCATCAGGCCCCCCTACGAGCAGTACTTC.

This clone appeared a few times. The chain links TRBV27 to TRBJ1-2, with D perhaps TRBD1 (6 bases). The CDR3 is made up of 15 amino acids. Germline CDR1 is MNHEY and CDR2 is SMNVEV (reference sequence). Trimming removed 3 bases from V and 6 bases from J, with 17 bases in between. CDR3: CASSLRTGMFHGYTF. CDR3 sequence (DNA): TGTGCCAGCAGTTTGCGCACAGGGATGTTTCATGGCTACACCTTC.

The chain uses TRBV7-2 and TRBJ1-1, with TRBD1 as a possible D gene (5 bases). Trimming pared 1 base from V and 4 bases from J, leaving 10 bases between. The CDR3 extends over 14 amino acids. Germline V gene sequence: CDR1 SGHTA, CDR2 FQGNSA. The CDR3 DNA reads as TGTGCCAGCAGCTTAGGGGCCGGGGGCACTGAAGCTTTCTTT. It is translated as CASSLGAGGTEAFF.

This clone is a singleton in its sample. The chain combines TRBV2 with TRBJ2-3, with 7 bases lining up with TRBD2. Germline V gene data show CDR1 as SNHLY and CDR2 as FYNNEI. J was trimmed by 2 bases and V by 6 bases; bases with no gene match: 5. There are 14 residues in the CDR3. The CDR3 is CASRPGLPTDTQYF. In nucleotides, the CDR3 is TGTGCCAGCAGGCCGGGACTACCCACAGATACGCAGTATTTT.

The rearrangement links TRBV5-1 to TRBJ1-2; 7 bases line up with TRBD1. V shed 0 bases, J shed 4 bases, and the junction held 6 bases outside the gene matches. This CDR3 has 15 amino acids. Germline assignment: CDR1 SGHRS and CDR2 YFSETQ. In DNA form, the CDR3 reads TGCGCCAGCAGCTTGGGAAGGGGGCAAGGCTATGGCTACACCTTC. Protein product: CASSLGRGQGYGYTF.

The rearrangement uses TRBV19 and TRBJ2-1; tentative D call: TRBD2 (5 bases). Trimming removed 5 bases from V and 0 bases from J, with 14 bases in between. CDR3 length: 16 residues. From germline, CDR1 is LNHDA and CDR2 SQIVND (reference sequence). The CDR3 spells CASSQSGESSYNEQFF. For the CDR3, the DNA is TGTGCCAGTAGTCAAAGCGGAGAGAGCTCCTACAATGAGCAGTTCTTC.

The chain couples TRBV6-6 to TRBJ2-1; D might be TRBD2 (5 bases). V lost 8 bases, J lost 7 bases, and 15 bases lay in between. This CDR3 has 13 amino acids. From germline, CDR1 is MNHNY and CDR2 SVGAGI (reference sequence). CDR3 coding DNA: TGTGCCAGCGGAGGTGCCGCCTCGAATGAGCAGTTCTTC. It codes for CASGGAASNEQFF.

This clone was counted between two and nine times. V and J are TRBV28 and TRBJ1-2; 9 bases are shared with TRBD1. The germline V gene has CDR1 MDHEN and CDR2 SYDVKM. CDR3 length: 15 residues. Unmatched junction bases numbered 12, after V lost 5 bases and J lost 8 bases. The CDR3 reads CASSLGQGRWYGYTF. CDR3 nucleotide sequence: TGTGCCAGCAGTCTGGGACAGGGAAGGTGGTACGGCTACACCTTC.

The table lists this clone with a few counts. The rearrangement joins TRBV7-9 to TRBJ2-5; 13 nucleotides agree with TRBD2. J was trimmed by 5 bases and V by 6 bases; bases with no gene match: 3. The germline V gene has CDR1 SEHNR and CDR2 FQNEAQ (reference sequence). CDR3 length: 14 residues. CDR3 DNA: TGTGCCAGCAGTGGGACTAGCGGGGAGGAGACCCAGTACTTC. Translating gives CASSGTSGEETQYF.

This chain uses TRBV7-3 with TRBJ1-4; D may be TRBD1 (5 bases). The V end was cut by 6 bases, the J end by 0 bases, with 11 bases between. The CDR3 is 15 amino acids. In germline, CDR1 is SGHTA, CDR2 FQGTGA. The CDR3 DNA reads TGTGCCAGCAGTTCTACAGGTGCAACTAATGAAAAACTGTTTTTT. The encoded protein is CASSSTGATNEKLFF.

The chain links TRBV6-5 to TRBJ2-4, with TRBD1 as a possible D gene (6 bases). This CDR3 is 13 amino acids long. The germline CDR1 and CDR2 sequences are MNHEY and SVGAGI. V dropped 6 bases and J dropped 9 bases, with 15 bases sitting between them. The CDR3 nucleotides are TGTGCCAGCAGCCGGACAGTGGCAGGCATTCAGTACTTC. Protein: CASSRTVAGIQYF.

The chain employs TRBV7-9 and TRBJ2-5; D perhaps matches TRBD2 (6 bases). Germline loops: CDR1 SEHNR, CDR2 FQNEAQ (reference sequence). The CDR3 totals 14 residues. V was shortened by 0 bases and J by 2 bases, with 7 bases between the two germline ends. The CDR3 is CASSLAGGQETQYF. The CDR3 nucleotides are TGTGCCAGCAGCTTAGCGGGGGGTCAAGAGACCCAGTACTTC.

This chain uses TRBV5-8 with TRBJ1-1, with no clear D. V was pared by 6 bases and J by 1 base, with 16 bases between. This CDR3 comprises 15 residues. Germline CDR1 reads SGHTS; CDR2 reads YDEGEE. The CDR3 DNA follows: TGTGCCAGCACCCGGCCCCCACGGGGGAACACTGAAGCTTTCTTT. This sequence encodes CASTRPPRGNTEAFF.

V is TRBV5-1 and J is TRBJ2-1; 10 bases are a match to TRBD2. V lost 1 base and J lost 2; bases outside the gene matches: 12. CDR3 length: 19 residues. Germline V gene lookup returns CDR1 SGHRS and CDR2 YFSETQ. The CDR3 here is CASSLRIIAGGSTYNEQFF. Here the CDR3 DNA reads TGCGCCAGCAGCTTGAGAATTATAGCGGGAGGTTCCACCTACAATGAGCAGTTCTTC.

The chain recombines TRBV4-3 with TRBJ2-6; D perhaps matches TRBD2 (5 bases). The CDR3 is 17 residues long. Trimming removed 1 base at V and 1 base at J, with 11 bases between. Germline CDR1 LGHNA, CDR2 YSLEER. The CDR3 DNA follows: TGCGCCAGCAGCCAAGGGGCGGGCGATTCTGGGGCCAACGTCCTGACTTTC. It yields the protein CASSQGAGDSGANVLTF.

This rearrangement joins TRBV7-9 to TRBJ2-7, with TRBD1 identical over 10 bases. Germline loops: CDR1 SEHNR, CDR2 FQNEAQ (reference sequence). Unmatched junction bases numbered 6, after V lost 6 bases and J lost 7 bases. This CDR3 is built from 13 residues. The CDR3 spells CASSVGQGVEQYF. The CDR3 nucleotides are TGTGCCAGCAGTGTCGGACAGGGGGTGGAGCAGTACTTC.

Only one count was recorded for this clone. CDR3 coding DNA: TGTGCCAGCCGGCCGGGACTAGGTCCGTACGAGCAGTACTTC. It is translated as CASRPGLGPYEQYF. V usage is TRBV2 and J usage is TRBJ2-7, with 8 bases identical to TRBD2. With 8 bases clipped from V and 4 bases from J, the junction kept 10 bases outside the gene matches. The CDR3 sequence is 14 residues long. The germline gives CDR1 SNHLY, CDR2 FYNNEI.

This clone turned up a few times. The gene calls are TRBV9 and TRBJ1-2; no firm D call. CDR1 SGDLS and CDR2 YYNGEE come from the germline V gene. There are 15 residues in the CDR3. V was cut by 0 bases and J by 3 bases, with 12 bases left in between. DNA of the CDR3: TGTGCCAGCAGCGTAGTCCCCTTCCAGGACTATGGCTACACCTTC. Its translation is CASSVVPFQDYGYTF.

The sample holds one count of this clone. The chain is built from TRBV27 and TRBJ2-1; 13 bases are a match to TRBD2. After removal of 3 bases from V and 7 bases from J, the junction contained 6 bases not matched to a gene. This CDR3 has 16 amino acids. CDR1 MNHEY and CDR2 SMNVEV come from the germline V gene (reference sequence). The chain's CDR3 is CASSFPGLAGENEQFF. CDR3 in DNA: TGTGCCAGCAGTTTCCCAGGACTAGCGGGGGAGAATGAGCAGTTCTTC.

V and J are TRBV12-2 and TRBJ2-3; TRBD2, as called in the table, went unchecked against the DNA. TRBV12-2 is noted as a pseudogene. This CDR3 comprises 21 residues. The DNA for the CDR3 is TGTGCAAGTCGCTCTAGCCCGGCTAGCGGGAGGGCCAAGGGGAAGGCAGATACGCAGTATTTT. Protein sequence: CASRSSPASGRAKGKADTQYF.